This paragraph reports one T cell receptor beta chain. Its antigen remains unidentified. The protocol attached unique molecular identifiers to individual cDNA molecules. In TCRdb, the 5' RACE reads were re-called with MiXCR into one record per CDR3 protein. The sample contains about 64,000 distinct CDR3 sequences, about 17% of which appear only once. This sample was taken from a study of early T cells in non-severe SARS-CoV-2 infection. Study summary: Chains from this unsorted whole-blood bulk RNA could not be paired. Whole-study results and caveats: Private and CD4 specificities were missed by VDJdb matching, which favored anti-spike CD8 responses.

The germline gives CDR1 SGHTA, CDR2 FQGNSA. The V end lost 0 bases, the J end lost 6 bases, and 12 bases lay between the germline ends. The CDR3 is 15 amino acids. The sequencing here drew on whole blood, taken at baseline. This clonotype originated in an adult who was a healthcare worker with PCR-confirmed SARS-CoV-2 infection or an uninfected control (not recorded which). The chain employs TRBV7-2 and TRBJ2-1; D possibly matches TRBD1 or TRBD2 (5 bases each). As DNA, the CDR3 is TGTGCCAGCAGCTTAGCCGGGACCCCGGGCAATGAGCAGTTCTTC. Translation: CASSLAGTPGNEQFF.